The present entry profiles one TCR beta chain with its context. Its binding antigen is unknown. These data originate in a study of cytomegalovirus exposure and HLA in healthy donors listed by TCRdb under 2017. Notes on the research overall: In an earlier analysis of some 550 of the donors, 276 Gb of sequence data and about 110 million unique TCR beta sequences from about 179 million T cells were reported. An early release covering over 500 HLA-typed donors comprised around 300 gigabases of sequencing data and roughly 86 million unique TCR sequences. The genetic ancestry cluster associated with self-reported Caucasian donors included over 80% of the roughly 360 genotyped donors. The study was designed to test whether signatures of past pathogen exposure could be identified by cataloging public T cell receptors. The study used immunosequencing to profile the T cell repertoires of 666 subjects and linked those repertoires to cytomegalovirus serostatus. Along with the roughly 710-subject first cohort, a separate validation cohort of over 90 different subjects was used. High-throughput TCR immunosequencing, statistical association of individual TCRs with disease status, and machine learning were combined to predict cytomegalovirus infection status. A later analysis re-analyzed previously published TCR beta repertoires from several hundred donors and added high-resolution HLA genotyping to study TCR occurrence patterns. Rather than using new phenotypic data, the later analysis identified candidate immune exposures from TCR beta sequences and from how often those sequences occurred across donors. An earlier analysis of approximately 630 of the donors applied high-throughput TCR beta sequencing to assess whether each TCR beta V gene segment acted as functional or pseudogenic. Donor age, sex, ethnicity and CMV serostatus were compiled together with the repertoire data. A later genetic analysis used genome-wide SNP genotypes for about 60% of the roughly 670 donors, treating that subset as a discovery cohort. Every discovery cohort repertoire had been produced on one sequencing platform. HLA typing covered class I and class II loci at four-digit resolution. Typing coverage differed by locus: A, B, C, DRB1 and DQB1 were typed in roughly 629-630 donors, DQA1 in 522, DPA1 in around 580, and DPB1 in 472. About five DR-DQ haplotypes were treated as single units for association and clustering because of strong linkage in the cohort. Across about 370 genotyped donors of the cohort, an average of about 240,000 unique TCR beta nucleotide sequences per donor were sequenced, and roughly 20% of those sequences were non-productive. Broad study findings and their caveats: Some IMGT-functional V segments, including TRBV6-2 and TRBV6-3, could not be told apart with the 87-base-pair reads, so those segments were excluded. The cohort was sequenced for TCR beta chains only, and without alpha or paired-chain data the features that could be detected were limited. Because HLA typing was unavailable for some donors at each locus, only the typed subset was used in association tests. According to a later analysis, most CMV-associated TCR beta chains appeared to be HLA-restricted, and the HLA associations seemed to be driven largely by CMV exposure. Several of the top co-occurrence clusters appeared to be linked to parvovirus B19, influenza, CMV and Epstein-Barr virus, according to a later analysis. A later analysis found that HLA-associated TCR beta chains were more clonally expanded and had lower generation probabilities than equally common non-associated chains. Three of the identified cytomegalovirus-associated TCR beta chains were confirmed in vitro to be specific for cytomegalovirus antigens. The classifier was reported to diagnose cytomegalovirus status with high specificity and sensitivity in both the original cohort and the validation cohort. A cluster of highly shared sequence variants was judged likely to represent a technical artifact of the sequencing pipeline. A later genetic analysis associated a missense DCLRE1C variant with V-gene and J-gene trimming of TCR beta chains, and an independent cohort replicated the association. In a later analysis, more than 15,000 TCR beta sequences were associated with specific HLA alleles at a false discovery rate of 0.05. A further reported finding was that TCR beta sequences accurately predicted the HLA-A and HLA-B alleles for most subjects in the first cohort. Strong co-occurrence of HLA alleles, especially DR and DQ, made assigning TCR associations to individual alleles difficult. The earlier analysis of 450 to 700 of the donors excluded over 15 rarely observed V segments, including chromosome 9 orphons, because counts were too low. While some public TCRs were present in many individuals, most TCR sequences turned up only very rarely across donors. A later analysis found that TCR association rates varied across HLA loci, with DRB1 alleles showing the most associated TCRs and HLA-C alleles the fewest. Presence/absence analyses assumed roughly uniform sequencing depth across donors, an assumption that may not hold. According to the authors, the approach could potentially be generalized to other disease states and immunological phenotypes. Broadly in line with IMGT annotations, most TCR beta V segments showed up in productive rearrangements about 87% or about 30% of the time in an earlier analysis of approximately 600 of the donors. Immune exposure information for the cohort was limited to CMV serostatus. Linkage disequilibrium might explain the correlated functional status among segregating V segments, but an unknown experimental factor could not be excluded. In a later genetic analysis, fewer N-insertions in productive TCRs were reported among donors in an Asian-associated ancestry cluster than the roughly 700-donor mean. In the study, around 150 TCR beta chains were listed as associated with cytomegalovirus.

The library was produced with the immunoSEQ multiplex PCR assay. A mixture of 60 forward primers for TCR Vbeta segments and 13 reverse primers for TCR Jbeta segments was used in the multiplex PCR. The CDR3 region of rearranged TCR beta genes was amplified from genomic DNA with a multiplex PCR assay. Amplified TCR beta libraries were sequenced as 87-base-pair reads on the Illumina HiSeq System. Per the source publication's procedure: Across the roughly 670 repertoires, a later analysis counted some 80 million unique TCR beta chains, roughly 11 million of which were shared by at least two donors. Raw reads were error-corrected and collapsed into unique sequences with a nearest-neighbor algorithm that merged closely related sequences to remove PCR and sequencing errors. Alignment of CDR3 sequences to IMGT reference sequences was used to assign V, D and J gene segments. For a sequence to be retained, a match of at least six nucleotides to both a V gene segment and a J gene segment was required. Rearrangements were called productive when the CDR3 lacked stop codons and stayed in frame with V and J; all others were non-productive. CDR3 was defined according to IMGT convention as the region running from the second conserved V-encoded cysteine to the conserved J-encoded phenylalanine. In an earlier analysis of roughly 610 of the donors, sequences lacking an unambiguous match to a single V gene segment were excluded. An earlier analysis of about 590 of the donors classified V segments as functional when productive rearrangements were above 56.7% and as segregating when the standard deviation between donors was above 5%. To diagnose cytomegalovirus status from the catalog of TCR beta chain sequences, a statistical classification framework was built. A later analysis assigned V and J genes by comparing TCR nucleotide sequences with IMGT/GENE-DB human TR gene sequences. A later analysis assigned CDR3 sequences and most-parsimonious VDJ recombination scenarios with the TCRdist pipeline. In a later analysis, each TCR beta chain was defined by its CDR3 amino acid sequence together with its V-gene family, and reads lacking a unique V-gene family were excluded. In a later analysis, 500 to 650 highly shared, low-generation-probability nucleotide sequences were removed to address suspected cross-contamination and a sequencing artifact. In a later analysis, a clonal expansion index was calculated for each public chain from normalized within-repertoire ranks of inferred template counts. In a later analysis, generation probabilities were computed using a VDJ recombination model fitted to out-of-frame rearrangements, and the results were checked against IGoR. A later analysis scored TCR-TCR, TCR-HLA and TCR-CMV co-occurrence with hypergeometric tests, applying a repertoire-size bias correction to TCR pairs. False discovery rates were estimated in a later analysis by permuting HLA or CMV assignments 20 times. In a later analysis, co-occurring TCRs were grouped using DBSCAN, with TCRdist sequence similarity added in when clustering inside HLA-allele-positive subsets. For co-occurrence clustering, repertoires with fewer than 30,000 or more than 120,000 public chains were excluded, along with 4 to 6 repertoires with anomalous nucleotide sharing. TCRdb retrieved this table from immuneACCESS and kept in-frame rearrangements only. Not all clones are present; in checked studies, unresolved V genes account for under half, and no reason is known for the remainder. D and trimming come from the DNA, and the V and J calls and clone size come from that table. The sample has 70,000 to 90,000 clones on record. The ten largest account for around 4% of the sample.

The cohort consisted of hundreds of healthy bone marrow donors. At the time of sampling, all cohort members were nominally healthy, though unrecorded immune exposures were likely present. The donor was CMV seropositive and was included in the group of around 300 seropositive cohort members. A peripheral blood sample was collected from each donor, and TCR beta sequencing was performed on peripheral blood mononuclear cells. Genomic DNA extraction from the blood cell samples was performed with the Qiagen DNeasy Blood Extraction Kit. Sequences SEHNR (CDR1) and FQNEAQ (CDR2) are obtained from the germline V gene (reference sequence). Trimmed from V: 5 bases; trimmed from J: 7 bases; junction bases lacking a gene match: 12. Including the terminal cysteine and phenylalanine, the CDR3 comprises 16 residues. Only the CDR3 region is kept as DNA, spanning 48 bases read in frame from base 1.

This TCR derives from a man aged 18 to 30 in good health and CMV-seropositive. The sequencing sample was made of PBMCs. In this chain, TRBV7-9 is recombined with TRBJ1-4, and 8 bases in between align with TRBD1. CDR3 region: CASSPLQGERGEKLFF. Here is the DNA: TGTGCCAGCAGCCCGTTACAGGGGGAGAGGGGTGAAAAACTGTTTTTT.